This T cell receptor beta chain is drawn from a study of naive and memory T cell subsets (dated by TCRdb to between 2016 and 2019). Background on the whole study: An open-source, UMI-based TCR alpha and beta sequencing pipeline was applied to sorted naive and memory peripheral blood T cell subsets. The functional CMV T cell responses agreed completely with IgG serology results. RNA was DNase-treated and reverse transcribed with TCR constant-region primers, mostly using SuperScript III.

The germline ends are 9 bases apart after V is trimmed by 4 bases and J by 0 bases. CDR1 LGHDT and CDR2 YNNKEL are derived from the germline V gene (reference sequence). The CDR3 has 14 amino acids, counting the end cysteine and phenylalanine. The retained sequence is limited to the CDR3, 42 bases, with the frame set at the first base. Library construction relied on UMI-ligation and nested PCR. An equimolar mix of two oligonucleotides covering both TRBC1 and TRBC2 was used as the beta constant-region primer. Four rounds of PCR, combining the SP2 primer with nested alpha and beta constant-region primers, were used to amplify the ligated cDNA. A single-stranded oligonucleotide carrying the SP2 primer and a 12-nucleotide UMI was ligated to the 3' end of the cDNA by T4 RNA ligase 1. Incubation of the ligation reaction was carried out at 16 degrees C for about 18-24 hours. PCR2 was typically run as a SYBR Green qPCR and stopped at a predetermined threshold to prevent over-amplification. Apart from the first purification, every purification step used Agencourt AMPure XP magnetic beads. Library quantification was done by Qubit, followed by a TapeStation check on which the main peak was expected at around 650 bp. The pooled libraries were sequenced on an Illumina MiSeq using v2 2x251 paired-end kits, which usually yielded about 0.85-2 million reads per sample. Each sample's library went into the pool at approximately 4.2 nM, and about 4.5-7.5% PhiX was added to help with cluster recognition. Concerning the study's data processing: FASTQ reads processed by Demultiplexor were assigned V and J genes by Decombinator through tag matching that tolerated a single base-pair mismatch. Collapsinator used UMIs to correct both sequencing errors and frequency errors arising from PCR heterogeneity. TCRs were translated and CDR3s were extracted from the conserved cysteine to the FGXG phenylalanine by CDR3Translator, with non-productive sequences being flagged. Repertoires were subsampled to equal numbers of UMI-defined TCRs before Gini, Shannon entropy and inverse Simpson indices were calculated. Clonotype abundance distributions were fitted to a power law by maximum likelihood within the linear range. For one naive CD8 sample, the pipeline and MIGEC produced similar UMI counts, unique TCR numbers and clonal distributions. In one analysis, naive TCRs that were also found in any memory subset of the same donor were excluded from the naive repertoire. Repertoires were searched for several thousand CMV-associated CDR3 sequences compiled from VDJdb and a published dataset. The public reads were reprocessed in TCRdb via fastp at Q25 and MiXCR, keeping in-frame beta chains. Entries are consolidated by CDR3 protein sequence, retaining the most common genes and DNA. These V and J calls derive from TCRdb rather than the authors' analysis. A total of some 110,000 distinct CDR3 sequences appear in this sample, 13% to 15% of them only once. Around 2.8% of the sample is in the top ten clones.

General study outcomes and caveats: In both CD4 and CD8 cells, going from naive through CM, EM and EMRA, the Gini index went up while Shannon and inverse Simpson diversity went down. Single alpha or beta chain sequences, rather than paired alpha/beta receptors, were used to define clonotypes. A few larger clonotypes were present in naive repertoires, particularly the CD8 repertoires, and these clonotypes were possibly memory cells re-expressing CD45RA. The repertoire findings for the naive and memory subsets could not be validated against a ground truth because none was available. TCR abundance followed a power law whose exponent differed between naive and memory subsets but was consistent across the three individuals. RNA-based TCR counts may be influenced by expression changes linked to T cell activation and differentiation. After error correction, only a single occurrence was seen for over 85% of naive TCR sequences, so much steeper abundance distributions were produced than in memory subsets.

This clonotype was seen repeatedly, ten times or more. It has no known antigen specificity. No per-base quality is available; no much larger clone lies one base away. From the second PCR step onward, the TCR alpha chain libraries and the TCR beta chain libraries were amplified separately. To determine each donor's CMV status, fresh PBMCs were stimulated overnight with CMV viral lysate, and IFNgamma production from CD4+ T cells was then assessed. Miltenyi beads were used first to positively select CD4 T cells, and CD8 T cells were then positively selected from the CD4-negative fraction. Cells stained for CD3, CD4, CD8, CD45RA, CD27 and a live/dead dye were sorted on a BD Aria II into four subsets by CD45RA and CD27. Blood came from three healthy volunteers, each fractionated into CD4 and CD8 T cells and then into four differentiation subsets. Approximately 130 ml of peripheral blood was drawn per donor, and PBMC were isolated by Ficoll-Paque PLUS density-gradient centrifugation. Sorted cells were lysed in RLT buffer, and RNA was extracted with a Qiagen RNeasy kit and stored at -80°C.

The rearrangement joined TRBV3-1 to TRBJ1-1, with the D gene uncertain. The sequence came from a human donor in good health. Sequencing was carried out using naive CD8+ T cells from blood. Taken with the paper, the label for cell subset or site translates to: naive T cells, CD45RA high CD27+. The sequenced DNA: TGTGCCAGCAGCCCCGACGGAGTGAACACTGAAGCTTTCTTT. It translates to CASSPDGVNTEAFF.